This T cell receptor (beta chain) was sequenced in a study of regulatory dendritic cells for organ transplantation. Looking at the study overall: Regulatory dendritic cells were monocyte-derived, receiving vitamin D3 on days 0 and 4 and IL-10 on day 4. Dendritic cell cultures received LPS on day 6. Notes on the study in general: Naive T cells showed high diversity, memory cells less, memory CD8+ least. Between individuals, the alloreactive memory CD8+ T cell pool differed considerably.

Sorted T cells were CFSE-labeled and cultured 5 days with allogeneic regulatory or mature dendritic cells at 1:10. Repertoires were generated with immunoSEQ multiplex PCR, while TCRdb's copy carries only in-frame clones and drops some. The data hold around 19,000 clones, with 75% to 90% observed a single time. Germline CDR1 and CDR2: SGHRS and YFSETQ. The V and J ends lost 3 bases and 6 bases, in that order; junction bases with no gene match: 4. This CDR3 region has 13 residues. As regards this clone: As yet, its antigen is unknown.

Sequences were obtained from naive CD4+ T cells from blood cultured with regulatory dendritic cells. The subset is: CD45RA+ naive T cells. This clonotype was sampled from a human donor in good health. The J gene is TRBJ2-7, the V gene TRBV5-1; 9 bases match TRBD1. Here the CDR3 reads CASSSGQGSEQYF. The CDR3 DNA sequence: TGCGCCAGCAGCTCAGGACAGGGGAGCGAGCAGTACTTC.